This T cell receptor beta chain was obtained from a study of early T cells in non-severe SARS-CoV-2 infection. Study at large: The study sequenced bulk RNA from unsorted whole blood, with chains unpaired.

Whole-study results and caveats: Comparison of clonotypes with VDJdb favored anti-spike CD8 responses while missing private and CD4 specificities.

In this sample, this clonotype is medium-sized. Its antigen remains unknown. V shed 4 bases and J 4 bases; nucleotides not matched to a gene: 6. The CDR3 covers 16 residues. CDR1 and CDR2 (germline): SGHTA, FQGTGA. The protocol attached unique molecular identifiers to individual cDNA molecules. A single record per CDR3 protein comes from TCRdb applying MiXCR to the 5' RACE reads. The table has tens of thousands of distinct CDR3 sequences, under 5% seen once; the top ten hold more than 8%. Input material: whole blood. This TCR came from an adult who was a healthcare worker with PCR-confirmed SARS-CoV-2 infection or an uninfected control (not recorded which). The gene calls are TRBV7-3 and TRBJ2-2; TRBD1 matches 10 bases. The CDR3 DNA reads TGTGCCAGCAGCTCACCGGGACAGGGGACCACCGGGGAGCTGTTTTTT. This codes for CASSSPGQGTTGELFF.